The 24 T cell receptor beta chains below come from one sample, sequenced in a study of shared clonotypes between healthy human individuals. TCRdb keeps only in-frame clones here, not all; method: immunoSEQ multiplex PCR. The table records about 2 million clones, around 96% of them present only once. CD45RO-negative CD8 cells positively selected for CCR7 made up the naive population, which excluded terminally differentiated effector memory CD45RA+ cells. What was sequenced was naive CD8+ T cells sorted from blood. These receptors all come from a man younger than 35 in good health.

The chain couples TRBV4-1 to TRBJ1-2; a weak D match, TRBD1 (5 bases). The CDR3 is 16 amino acids. Between the trimmed V and J ends, which lost 4 bases and 0 bases, there was a span of 15 bases. Germline lookup yields CDR1 MGHRA and CDR2 YSYEKL. The CDR3 nucleotides read TGCGCCAGCAGCCCTGACAGAACCCAAACTAACTATGGCTACACCTTC. Translation gives CASSPDRTQTNYGYTF.

This chain uses TRBV2 with TRBJ2-7; D is undetermined. From germline, CDR1 is SNHLY and CDR2 FYNNEI. The V gene lost 3 bases and the J gene lost 0 bases, with 9 bases spanning the gap. The length of the CDR3 is 14 residues. CDR3 in DNA: TGTGCCAGCAGTGATCAGGATAACTCCTACGAGCAGTACTTC. It translates to CASSDQDNSYEQYF. Full variable domain (remainder filled in from reference TRBV2 and TRBJ2-7): EPEVTQTPSHQVTQMGQEVILRCVPISNHLYFYWYRQILGQKVEFLVSFYNNEISEKSEIFDDQFSVERPDGSNFTLKIRSTKLEDSAMYFCASSDQDNSYEQYFGPGTRLTVT.

Comments on this clone: The sample contains more than one DNA sequence encoding this CDR3. J is TRBJ1-3 and V is TRBV27; D call uncertain. Germline assignment: CDR1 MNHEY and CDR2 SMNVEV (reference sequence). V was shortened by 0 bases and J by 3 bases, with 6 bases between the two germline ends. The CDR3 has 14 amino acids. The CDR3 DNA reads as TGTGCCAGCAGTTTATCAGGGCTTGGAAACACCATATATTTT. Residues: CASSLSGLGNTIYF.

This clone was seen once. The J gene is TRBJ2-7, the V gene TRBV5-1; D uncertain. V was pared by 0 bases and J by 2 bases, with 12 bases between. Germline lookup yields CDR1 SGHRS and CDR2 YFSETQ. The CDR3 has 15 amino acids. The DNA of the CDR3 is TGCGCCAGCAGCTTGGATGATGGGGTGCCCTACGAGCAGTACTTC. Translated: CASSLDDGVPYEQYF.

V is TRBV5-4 and J is TRBJ2-3, with D tentatively TRBD2 (6 bases). Per the germline V gene, CDR1 is SGHNT and CDR2 is YYREEE (reference sequence). V shed 5 bases and J shed 3 bases, with 19 bases lying between them. This CDR3 has 16 amino acids. In DNA form, the CDR3 reads TGTGCCAGCAGTCACCCCGCGGGGCTAGGGACAGATACGCAGTATTTT. This gives the protein CASSHPAGLGTDTQYF.

V is TRBV5-4 and J is TRBJ2-3, with a tentative D call TRBD1 (6 bases). V was cut by 1 base and J by 0 bases, with 15 bases left in between. CDR1 and CDR2 (germline): SGHNT, YYREEE (reference sequence). The length of the CDR3 is 17 residues. The CDR3 DNA follows: TGTGCCAGCAGCTTGTATATGGGGGCCCCAAGCACAGATACGCAGTATTTT. Protein: CASSLYMGAPSTDTQYF.

The chain carries TRBV4-1 and TRBJ2-1; 12 bases align to TRBD2. Losses at the gene ends were 3 bases for V and 12 bases for J; bases not matched to a gene: 15. This CDR3 region has 17 residues. In germline, CDR1 is MGHRA, CDR2 YSYEKL. The DNA of the CDR3 is TGCGCCAGCAGCCACGAATCGGGACTAGCGGGTCAGGGTGGGCAGTTCTTC. Its protein is CASSHESGLAGQGGQFF.

The chain employs TRBV4-1 and TRBJ1-2; no reliable D call. The length of the CDR3 is 11 residues. The V end lost 5 bases, the J end lost 8 bases, and 9 bases lay between the germline ends. Germline V gene sequence: CDR1 MGHRA, CDR2 YSYEKL. As DNA, the CDR3 is TGCGCCAGCAGCGATGTTAGGGGCTACACCTTC. Residues: CASSDVRGYTF.

The chain couples TRBV11-2 to TRBJ2-7; a weak D match, TRBD2 (6 bases). V was cut by 1 base and J by 3 bases, with 10 bases left in between. Germline CDR1 SGHAT, CDR2 FQNNGV. The length of the CDR3 is 14 residues. CDR3 amino acids: CASSLGGTYYEQYF. The CDR3 nucleotides read TGTGCCAGCAGCTTAGGAGGGACTTACTACGAGCAGTACTTC.

The chain carries TRBV9 and TRBJ1-3, with 8 bases aligning to TRBD1. V dropped 2 bases and J dropped 3; count of bases not matched to a gene: 4. This CDR3 region has 15 residues. Germline CDR1 reads SGDLS; CDR2 reads YYNGEE. CDR3 nucleotide sequence: TGTGCCAGCAGCGTCGCAGGGGGCCTTGGAAACACCATATATTTT. It translates to CASSVAGGLGNTIYF.

The V call is TRBV10-3, the J call TRBJ1-4; D unresolved. This CDR3 has 14 residues. Germline CDR1 and CDR2: ENHRY and SYGVKD. V dropped 8 bases and J dropped 5 bases, with 15 bases sitting between them. The CDR3 here is CAIRREGKNEKLFF. The CDR3 nucleotides read TGTGCCATCCGGCGGGAGGGAAAGAATGAAAAACTGTTTTTT.

The rearrangement uses TRBV7-9 and TRBJ1-5; no reliable D call. Germline V gene data show CDR1 as SEHNR and CDR2 as FQNEAQ (reference sequence). The CDR3 runs to 16 residues. The V end lost 0 bases, the J end lost 7 bases, and 16 bases lay between the germline ends. CDR3 sequence (DNA): TGTGCCAGCAGCTTAGCTACCGGCACGACGGGGCAGCCCCAGCATTTT. Translating gives CASSLATGTTGQPQHF. The full variable domain, in which reference TRBV7-9 and TRBJ1-5 provide the parts outside the CDR3, is DTGVSQNPRHKITKRGQNVTFRCDPISEHNRLYWYRQTLGQGPEFLTYFQNEAQLEKSRLLSDRFSAERPKGSFSTLEIQRTEQGDSAMYLCASSLATGTTGQPQHFGDGTRLSIL.

The chain recombines TRBV11-2 with TRBJ2-7; 7 nucleotides align to TRBD1. This CDR3 contains 14 residues. Germline V gives CDR1 SGHAT, CDR2 FQNNGV. The junction had 4 bases not matched to a gene; V was cut back by 2 bases and J by 3 bases. The CDR3 region is CASSLTGTDYEQYF. The CDR3 DNA reads as TGTGCCAGCAGCTTAACCGGGACAGACTACGAGCAGTACTTC.

The chain recombines TRBV5-1 with TRBJ1-4; TRBD1 matches at 10 bases. CDR1 and CDR2 from the germline V gene are SGHRS and YFSETQ. The trim removed 0 bases at V and 7 bases at J, leaving 3 bases unmatched. This CDR3 spans 15 amino acids. The CDR3 spells CASSLEGQGFEKLFF. Here the CDR3 DNA reads TGCGCCAGCAGCTTGGAGGGACAGGGGTTTGAAAAACTGTTTTTT.

The chain recombines TRBV21-1 with TRBJ2-5; TRBD1 was called by the table and not checked on the DNA. TRBV21-1 is assigned pseudogene status. The CDR3 spans 13 residues. For the CDR3, the DNA is TGTGACTTGACCGGACAGGGCCAAGAGACCCAGTACTTC. Its translation: CDLTGQGQETQYF.

This clone appeared a few times. This sequence joins TRBV4-1 and TRBJ1-5; tentative D call: TRBD1 (6 bases). Germline values: CDR1 MGHRA, CDR2 YSYEKL. The CDR3 sequence is 18 residues long. The V and J ends lost 0 bases and 1 base respectively, with 16 bases between them. CDR3 nucleotides: TGCGCCAGCAGCCAAGATTGGGTAGGGGGTCTGAGCAATCAGCCCCAGCATTTT. Encoded protein: CASSQDWVGGLSNQPQHF.

V and J are TRBV5-6 and TRBJ1-1, with D uncertain. This CDR3 is built from 14 residues. Germline-derived CDR1 and CDR2 are SGHDT and YYEEEE. Trimming took off 4 bases at V and 1 base at J, with 11 bases between the two ends. In nucleotides, the CDR3 is TGTGCCAGCAGCCTGGCTTCCGCGAACACTGAAGCTTTCTTT. Translated, it gives CASSLASANTEAFF.

The V and J genes are TRBV15 and TRBJ1-2, with 7 bases identical to TRBD1. Germline CDR1 and CDR2: LNHNV and YYDKDF (reference sequence). V shed 5 bases, J shed 5 bases, and the junction held 8 bases outside the gene matches. This CDR3 region has 14 residues. CDR3 residues: CATSRSGTVYGYTF. CDR3 in DNA: TGTGCCACCAGCCGATCAGGGACAGTTTATGGCTACACCTTC.

The rearrangement links TRBV6-1 to TRBJ1-1, with unresolved D. The germline V gene has CDR1 MNHNS and CDR2 SASEGT. The V gene lost 8 bases and the J gene lost 0 bases, with 10 bases spanning the gap. The CDR3 is made up of 13 amino acids. DNA of the CDR3: TGTGCCAGCGGGGTCACGGTGAACACTGAAGCTTTCTTT. Translating it yields CASGVTVNTEAFF.

The J gene is TRBJ1-1, the V gene TRBV15, with D perhaps matching TRBD1 (5 bases). This CDR3 region has 13 residues. Germline V gene data show CDR1 as LNHNV and CDR2 as YYDKDF (reference sequence). Trimming left V 4 bases short and J 6 bases short, with 12 bases between. CDR3 nucleotide sequence: TGTGCCACCAGCATCGCAGGGTGGGCTGAAGCTTTCTTT. This gives the protein CATSIAGWAEAFF.

The genes are TRBV27 and TRBJ1-1; a possible D gene is TRBD1 (6 bases). Germline CDR1 is MNHEY and CDR2 is SMNVEV (reference sequence). V shed 9 bases and J shed 6 bases, with 20 bases lying between them. The CDR3 is made up of 14 amino acids. CDR3 bases: TGTGCCAGTAGGGAACTAGGGACAAGCCCTGAAGCTTTCTTT. Protein product: CASRELGTSPEAFF.

V is TRBV11-2 and J is TRBJ2-7; perhaps D is TRBD1 or TRBD2 (5 bases each). The CDR3 is 14 residues long. V was shortened by 5 bases and J by 5 bases, with 16 bases between the two germline ends. Germline loops: CDR1 SGHAT, CDR2 FQNNGV. The CDR3 sequence: CASSGARRFHEQYF. As DNA, the CDR3 is TGTGCCAGCAGCGGGGCCCGGAGGTTCCACGAGCAGTACTTC.

The chain couples TRBV5-4 to TRBJ2-7, with D unclear. The CDR3 totals 14 residues. V was clipped by 0 bases and J by 4 bases, with 11 bases between them. CDR1 is SGHNT and CDR2 is YYREEE in the germline V gene (reference sequence). The CDR3 sequence is CASSLDRITYEQYF. CDR3 coding DNA: TGTGCCAGCAGCTTGGATAGGATTACGTACGAGCAGTACTTC.

This clone was observed a few times. Mismatch with germline at one junction end may stem from a read error. The chain carries TRBV19 and TRBJ2-7; D is ambiguous. Germline V gene lookup returns CDR1 LNHDA and CDR2 SQIVND (reference sequence). The CDR3 is made up of 13 amino acids. The CDR3 here is CASSIITGDNKHF. The CDR3 DNA follows: TGTGCCAGTAGTATCATAACCGGAGACAACAAACACTTC.